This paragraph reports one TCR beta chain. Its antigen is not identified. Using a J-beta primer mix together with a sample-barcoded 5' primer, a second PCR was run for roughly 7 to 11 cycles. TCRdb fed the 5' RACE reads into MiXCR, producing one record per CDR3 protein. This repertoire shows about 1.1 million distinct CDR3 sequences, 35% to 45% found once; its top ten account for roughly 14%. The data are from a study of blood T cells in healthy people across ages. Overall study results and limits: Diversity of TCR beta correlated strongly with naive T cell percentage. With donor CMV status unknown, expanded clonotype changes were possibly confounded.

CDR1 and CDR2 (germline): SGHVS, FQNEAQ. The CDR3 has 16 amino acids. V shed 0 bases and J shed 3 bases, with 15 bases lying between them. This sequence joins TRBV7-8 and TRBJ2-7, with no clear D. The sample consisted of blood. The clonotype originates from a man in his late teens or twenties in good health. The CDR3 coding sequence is TGTGCCAGCAGCTTAGCGTGGAATGGAGAACGCTACGAGCAGTACTTC. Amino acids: CASSLAWNGERYEQYF.